Shown below are 32 T cell receptor beta chains from a single sample sequenced in a study of neurological immune-mediated disorders. TCRdb independently ran MiXCR on the 5' RACE reads; one entry per CDR3 protein. Of some 53,000 distinct CDR3 sequences listed, 15% to 20% are singletons. The sequencing input was PBMCs. These receptors were collected from a man in his sixties in good health.

This clonotype has a count of ten or more. The gene calls are TRBV12-3 or TRBV12-4 and TRBJ2-1, with D uncertain. Trimming cost V 5 bases and J 13 bases, with 12 bases left between them. The CDR3 loop spans 11 amino acids. CDR3 amino acids: CASSQGPPQFF. Here the CDR3 DNA reads TGTGCCAGCAGTCAAGGACCTCCTCAGTTCTTC.

This clonotype was counted ten times or more. The rearrangement joins TRBV20-1 to TRBJ2-3, with D tentatively TRBD2 (5 bases). The CDR3 is made up of 16 amino acids. CDR1 is DFQATT, CDR2 SNEGSKA, per germline (reference sequence). V dropped 5 bases and J dropped 4 bases, with 22 bases sitting between them. The CDR3 here is CSAHPRLARRADTQYF. The CDR3, as DNA: TGCAGTGCTCATCCCCGACTGGCCCGGCGGGCAGATACGCAGTATTTT.

This clonotype was picked up one time. The V call is TRBV28, the J call TRBJ1-6; tentative D call: TRBD1 (6 bases). This CDR3 region has 14 residues. CDR1 and CDR2 from the germline V gene are MDHEN and SYDVKM. V was trimmed by 4 bases and J by 17 bases, leaving 21 bases between them. The CDR3 loop reads CASSSQGFNSPIHF. The CDR3 DNA is TGTGCCAGCAGTTCACAGGGCTTTAATTCACCAATCCACTTT.

V and J are TRBV25-1 and TRBJ2-1; 9 nucleotides line up with TRBD2. The CDR3 runs 16 residues. V lost 6 bases and J lost 7; bases outside the gene matches: 13. CDR1 and CDR2 from the germline V gene are MGHDK and SYGVNS. CDR3: CASSRSRLAGYNEQFF. In DNA, the CDR3 is TGTGCCAGCAGCCGAAGTAGGCTAGCGGGATATAATGAGCAGTTCTTC. The variable domain in full, completed from reference TRBV25-1 and TRBJ2-1, reads EADIYQTPRYLVIGTGKKITLECSQTMGHDKMYWYQQDPGMELHLIHYSYGVNSTEKGDLSSESTVSRIRTEHFPLTLESARPSHTSQYLCASSRSRLAGYNEQFFGPGTRLTVL.

The V and J genes are TRBV14 and TRBJ1-1, with TRBD1 as a possible D gene (5 bases). CDR1 SGHDN and CDR2 FVKESK come from the germline V gene. The CDR3 totals 14 residues. The ends were cut back, 4 bases at V and 3 bases at J, with 12 bases in the middle. In DNA, the CDR3 is TGTGCCAGCAGCCCACGGGACGGAGACACTGAAGCTTTCTTT. Encoded protein: CASSPRDGDTEAFF.

V is TRBV5-5 and J is TRBJ1-6, with 10 positions matching TRBD1. There are 18 residues in the CDR3. The germline V gene has CDR1 SGHKS and CDR2 YYEKEE (reference sequence). V gave up 0 bases and J gave up 7 bases; unmatched junction bases: 10. CDR3 residues: CASSLAPRGQGRNSPLHF. The CDR3 nucleotides are TGTGCCAGCAGCTTGGCCCCCAGGGGACAGGGGCGAAATTCACCCCTCCACTTT.

This clonotype was observed many times. The V call is TRBV5-1, the J call TRBJ2-7; D ambiguous. Looked up from germline, CDR1 is SGHRS and CDR2 is YFSETQ. The CDR3 runs 14 residues. V lost 1 base and J lost 0, with 8 bases in between. CDR3 in DNA: TGCGCCAGCAGCTTGCGGGTAAACTCCTACGAGCAGTACTTC. Its translation: CASSLRVNSYEQYF.

This clonotype has a count of ten or more. V is TRBV20-1 and J is TRBJ2-1; 12 bases line up with TRBD2. The CDR3 loop spans 15 amino acids. Unmatched junction bases numbered 1, after V lost 3 bases and J lost 1 base. Germline V gives CDR1 DFQATT, CDR2 SNEGSKA (reference sequence). CDR3 sequence: CSARGTSGSYNEQFF. CDR3 DNA sequence: TGCAGTGCTAGGGGGACTAGCGGGTCCTACAATGAGCAGTTCTTC.

This clonotype occurred a few times. The chain recombines TRBV18 with TRBJ2-7, with TRBD2 matching 9 bases. CDR3 length: 15 amino acids. The trim removed 3 bases at V and 6 bases at J, leaving 9 bases unmatched. Looked up from germline, CDR1 is KGHSH and CDR2 is LQKENI. CDR3 DNA sequence: TGTGCCAGCTCACCGGACCTAGCGGGGCTCGGCGAGCAGTACTTC. This encodes CASSPDLAGLGEQYF.

This chain links TRBV19 with TRBJ1-3; no definite D call. CDR3 length equals 15 residues. V was cut by 0 bases and J by 4 bases, with 10 bases left in between. Germline CDR1 LNHDA, CDR2 SQIVND (reference sequence). The DNA of the CDR3 is TGTGCCAGTAGTATAGAGTCTCACTCCGGAAACACCATATATTTT. Its protein product is CASSIESHSGNTIYF.

This clonotype was seen many times. V is TRBV9 and J is TRBJ2-7; 10 positions match TRBD1. Germline values: CDR1 SGDLS, CDR2 YYNGEE. The CDR3 runs 20 residues. J was trimmed by 4 bases and V by 2 bases; bases with no gene match: 21. This chain's CDR3 is CASSVPTRTVHGQGEYEQYF. The CDR3 coding sequence is TGTGCCAGCAGCGTTCCTACCCGAACGGTCCACGGACAGGGGGAATACGAGCAGTACTTC.

The table lists this clonotype with many counts. J is TRBJ1-4 and V is TRBV9; D is unresolved. Trimming removed 0 bases at V and 1 base at J, with 7 bases between. Germline CDR1 SGDLS, CDR2 YYNGEE. This CDR3 has 15 amino acids. Written as DNA, the CDR3 is TGTGCCAGCAGCGTAGGGGTGAGAACTAATGAAAAACTGTTTTTT. It is translated as CASSVGVRTNEKLFF.

The CDR3: CASSVWFTYEQYF. DNA of the CDR3: TGTGCCAGCAGTGTATGGTTCACCTACGAGCAGTACTTC. The chain joins TRBV2 to TRBJ2-7, with no clear D. The ends were cut back, 4 bases at V and 2 bases at J, with 9 bases in the middle. The CDR3 is 13 amino acids. Germline CDR1 SNHLY, CDR2 FYNNEI.

This clonotype occurred many times. The junction departs from the called germline gene at one end, perhaps through a read error. The chain recombines TRBV15 with TRBJ2-3, with 7 bases aligning to TRBD2. CDR1 is LNHNV, CDR2 YYDKDF, per germline (reference sequence). The CDR3 consists of 15 residues. CDR3 residues: CATRRAAGYTDTQYF. Written as DNA, the CDR3 is TGTGCCACCAGGAGAGCAGCGGGATACACAGATACGCAGTATTTT.

With respect to this clonotype: It may be a read error: a sequence one base away is much more abundant. Given the absence of the conserved phenylalanine or tryptophan at the CDR3 end, a read error is likely. V usage is TRBV30 and J usage is TRBJ2-7; D gene ambiguous. This CDR3 contains 13 residues. V gave up 0 bases and J gave up 9 bases, with 15 bases separating them. The germline CDR1 and CDR2 sequences are GTSNPN and SVGIG (reference sequence). The CDR3 DNA reads TGTGCCTGGAGTGTACAAAGGCCCGCCGGGCAGTACATC. It yields the protein CAWSVQRPAGQYI.

This clonotype was seen repeatedly, ten times or more. V usage is TRBV20-1 and J usage is TRBJ1-3, with 8 bases matching TRBD1. V shed 0 bases and J 2 bases; nucleotides not matched to a gene: 6. The CDR3 contains 16 residues. Germline V gives CDR1 DFQATT, CDR2 SNEGSKA (reference sequence). The DNA of the CDR3 is TGCAGTGCTAGAGATCCACTGACAGGGGCTGGAAACACCATATATTTT. Translation gives CSARDPLTGAGNTIYF.

The chain recombines TRBV6-5 with TRBJ2-1; D is unclear. V lost 10 bases and J 0 bases, leaving 16 bases between the germline ends. Germline V CDR1 and CDR2: MNHEY, SVGAGI. The CDR3 has 15 amino acids. CDR3 region: CAIPPPGDSYNEQFF. In DNA, the CDR3 is TGTGCCATTCCCCCCCCGGGCGACTCCTACAATGAGCAGTTCTTC.

In its sample, this clonotype was seen many times. The V and J genes are TRBV28 and TRBJ1-1; no firm D call. This CDR3 has 12 residues. With 2 bases removed from V and 5 bases from J, the gap between germline ends came to 6 bases. Germline V gene lookup returns CDR1 MDHEN and CDR2 SYDVKM. CDR3 DNA sequence: TGTGCCAGCAGTTTAGCGGAGACTGAAGCTTTCTTT. Translation: CASSLAETEAFF. Full variable domain (rest looked up from reference TRBV28 and TRBJ1-1): DVKVTQSSRYLVKRTGEKVFLECVQDMDHENMFWYRQDPGLGLRLIYFSYDVKMKEKGDIPEGYSVSREKKERFSLILESASTNQTSMYLCASSLAETEAFFGQGTRLTVV.

This clonotype was counted many times. The chain couples TRBV5-5 to TRBJ2-3, with TRBD2 matching 8 bases. V was clipped by 3 bases and J by 4 bases; unmatched bases: 7. The CDR3 consists of 15 residues. The V gene's germline CDR1 is SGHKS and CDR2 YYEKEE (reference sequence). The CDR3, as DNA: TGTGCCAGCAGCTCGGGTAGCGGGACGGCAGATACGCAGTATTTT. This gives the protein CASSSGSGTADTQYF.

There are many counts of this clonotype. The V call is TRBV20-1, the J call TRBJ2-1; 7 nucleotides align to TRBD2. Trimming removed 7 bases from V and 3 bases from J; junction bases left unmatched: 9. Looked up from germline, CDR1 is DFQATT and CDR2 is SNEGSKA (reference sequence). The CDR3 totals 14 residues. The CDR3 DNA reads TGCAGTGTTGGGGGGGACTCCCTCTACAATGAGCAGTTCTTC. Translation: CSVGGDSLYNEQFF.

There are many counts of this clonotype. The chain uses TRBV5-1 and TRBJ1-1; D remains unclear. CDR3 size: 13 residues. Germline CDR1 reads SGHRS; CDR2 reads YFSETQ. The V end was cut by 0 bases, the J end by 1 base, with 4 bases between. In nucleotides, the CDR3 is TGCGCCAGCAGCTTGGCAGGGAACACTGAAGCTTTCTTT. Residues: CASSLAGNTEAFF.

This clonotype was detected many times. J is TRBJ2-1 and V is TRBV20-1, with 12 bases aligning to TRBD2. With 6 bases clipped from V and 7 bases from J, the junction kept 10 bases outside the gene matches. Germline-derived CDR1 and CDR2 are DFQATT and SNEGSKA (reference sequence). CDR3 length: 15 amino acids. The CDR3 protein is CSAKRLAGARNEQFF. The CDR3 region has the DNA TGCAGTGCCAAACGACTAGCGGGAGCGAGGAATGAGCAGTTCTTC.

The CDR3 here is CSVEQYTDTQYF. CDR3 coding DNA: TGCAGCGTTGAGCAGTACACAGATACGCAGTATTTT. This chain connects TRBV29-1 to TRBJ2-3; no reliable D call. Deletions cut 3 bases from V and 2 bases from J, with 6 bases between. The CDR3 contains 12 residues. The germline gives CDR1 SQVTM, CDR2 ANQGSEA.

This clonotype occurred many times. The chain recombines TRBV24-1 with TRBJ2-3; D is possibly TRBD2 (5 bases). CDR3 size: 14 residues. V lost 9 bases to trimming and J lost 0 bases, with 12 bases between them. Germline CDR1 KGHDR, CDR2 SFDVKD. CDR3 in DNA: TGTGCCACCGGTGTCGGCGGGAGCACAGATACGCAGTATTTT. Protein: CATGVGGSTDTQYF.

This clonotype was seen ten or more times. V usage is TRBV4-1 and J usage is TRBJ2-7; D gene unclear. The CDR3 extends over 13 amino acids. CDR1 is MGHRA, CDR2 YSYEKL, per germline. Trimming pared 1 base from V and 6 bases from J, leaving 10 bases between. CDR3 DNA: TGCGCCAGCAGCCAAGCTATCCGCGCCGAGCAGTACTTC. Translated, it gives CASSQAIRAEQYF.

The rearrangement joins TRBV7-2 to TRBJ2-2, with 7 bases identical to TRBD2. The CDR3 runs to 15 residues. V lost 1 base, J lost 7 bases, and 6 bases stayed unmatched. Germline lookup yields CDR1 SGHTA and CDR2 FQGNSA. The CDR3, as DNA: TGTGCCAGCAGCTTAGGTGTGGCGGGGGTCGGGGAGCTGTTTTTT. Translation gives CASSLGVAGVGELFF.

The chain recombines TRBV5-6 with TRBJ2-7; 12 bases are shared with TRBD2. The junction had 2 bases not matched to a gene; V was cut back by 0 bases and J by 4 bases. CDR1 is SGHDT, CDR2 YYEEEE, per germline. The CDR3 extends over 15 amino acids. The CDR3 region is CASSLVGLAGYEQYF. CDR3 coding DNA: TGTGCCAGCAGCTTGGTTGGACTAGCGGGATACGAGCAGTACTTC.

Regarding this clonotype: This may be a read error: a much more frequent sequence differs by one nucleotide. The chain couples TRBV7-3 to TRBJ2-1; 14 nucleotides line up with TRBD2. There are 17 residues in the CDR3. From germline, CDR1 is SGHTA and CDR2 FQGTGA. As DNA, the CDR3 is TGTGCCAGCAGCCCGCAGACTAGCGGGAGGGCCCTCAATGAGCTGTTCTTC. Amino acid sequence: CASSPQTSGRALNELFF.

This clonotype has ten or more counts. The chain recombines TRBV12-3 or TRBV12-4 with TRBJ2-2, with D perhaps TRBD1 or TRBD2 (6 bases each). V was shortened by 8 bases and J by 5 bases, with 12 bases between the two germline ends. The CDR3 length is 13 residues. CDR3 residues: CASLKGGTGELFF. The CDR3, as DNA: TGTGCCAGCCTCAAGGGGGGTACCGGGGAGCTGTTTTTT.

In its sample, this clonotype was seen many times. The chain carries TRBV5-1 and TRBJ2-4; 10 nucleotides agree with TRBD1. Germline CDR1 SGHRS, CDR2 YFSETQ. This CDR3 spans 15 amino acids. V shed 5 bases and J 4 bases; nucleotides not matched to a gene: 6. The CDR3 spells CASSTGQGDKNIQYF. In nucleotides, the CDR3 is TGCGCCAGCAGTACCGGACAGGGGGATAAAAACATTCAGTACTTC.

This clonotype has at least ten counts. The rearrangement links TRBV7-2 to TRBJ2-7, with 13 nucleotides matching TRBD2. CDR1 is SGHTA, CDR2 FQGNSA, per germline. This CDR3 is built from 15 residues. Trimming cost V 4 bases and J 6 bases; bases outside gene matches: 6. The DNA for the CDR3 is TGTGCCAGCAGCTCACCGACTAGCGGGAGGAGCGAGCAGTACTTC. Translated: CASSSPTSGRSEQYF.

By proportion, this clonotype is medium-sized (0.01 to 0.1%). This chain uses TRBV5-1 with TRBJ2-3; TRBD1 matches 7 bases. This CDR3 region has 15 residues. Germline V gene lookup returns CDR1 SGHRS and CDR2 YFSETQ. With 0 bases clipped from V and 1 base from J, the junction kept 2 bases outside the gene matches. CDR3 protein: CASSLGQGGTDTQYF. In DNA form, the CDR3 reads TGCGCCAGCAGCTTGGGACAGGGAGGCACAGATACGCAGTATTTT.